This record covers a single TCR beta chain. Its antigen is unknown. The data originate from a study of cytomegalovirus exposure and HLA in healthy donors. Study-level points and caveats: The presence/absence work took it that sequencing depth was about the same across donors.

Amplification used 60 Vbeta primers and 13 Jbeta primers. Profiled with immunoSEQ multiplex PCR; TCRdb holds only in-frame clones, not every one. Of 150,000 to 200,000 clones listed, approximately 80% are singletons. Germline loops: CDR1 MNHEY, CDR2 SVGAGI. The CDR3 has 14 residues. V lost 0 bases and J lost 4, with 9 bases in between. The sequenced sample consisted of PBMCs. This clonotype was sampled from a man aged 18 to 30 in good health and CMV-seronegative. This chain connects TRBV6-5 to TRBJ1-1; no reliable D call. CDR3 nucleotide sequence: TGTGCCAGCAGTTACTCTCGGGTGGGCACTGAAGCTTTCTTT. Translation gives CASSYSRVGTEAFF.